Listed here are 2 T cell receptor beta chains from one sample, sequenced in a study of shared clonotypes between healthy human individuals. TCRdb's table, derived via immunoSEQ multiplex PCR, lists solely in-frame clones and lacks some. The table records roughly 500,000 clones, 70% to 80% of them present only once. The specimen sequenced was PBMCs. These receptors were taken from a woman aged 40 to 49 in good health. Some clones in this sample may be carry-over from other donors' samples.

This clone appeared a single time. The chain carries TRBV27 and TRBJ2-4, with D possibly called TRBD1 or TRBD2 (5 bases each). Trimming left V 1 base short and J 0 bases short, with 10 bases between. The CDR3 has 16 amino acids. Per the germline V gene, CDR1 is MNHEY and CDR2 is SMNVEV (reference sequence). DNA of the CDR3: TGTGCCAGCAGTTTATTTGGGGGTTTAGCCAAAAACATTCAGTACTTC. Protein sequence: CASSLFGGLAKNIQYF.

The DNA of the CDR3 is TGTGCCAGCAGCCAAGGGACAGGGGGCCGCGGCTACACCTTC. Encoded protein: CASSQGTGGRGYTF. V is TRBV13 and J is TRBJ1-2; 12 bases are shared with TRBD1. The germline gives CDR1 PRHDT, CDR2 FYEKMQ (reference sequence). The V gene end was trimmed by 5 bases and the J gene end by 8 bases; junction bases not matched to a gene: 6. CDR3 length: 14 residues.